The 30 T cell receptor beta chains listed next were all sequenced from one sample in a study of spatial heterogeneity in lung cancer. One entry per CDR3 protein results from TCRdb running MiXCR on the 5' RACE reads. This repertoire shows some 44,000 distinct CDR3 sequences, roughly 13% found once; its top ten account for 50% to 70%. Sample time point: sample taken at primary tumor resection. Whole RNA came from tumor, nontumor lung or frozen PBMC and was sequenced without being sorted. The sample consisted of PBMCs, taken at surgery. The receptor source for this set is a male donor with early-stage non-small cell lung cancer.

This clonotype has a handful of counts. The V and J genes are TRBV7-6 and TRBJ1-3, with no clear D. The CDR3 extends over 15 amino acids. Deletions cut 4 bases from V and 0 bases from J, with 10 bases between. Germline V lookup: CDR1 SGHVS, CDR2 FNYEAQ. The DNA of the CDR3 is TGTGCCAGCAGCTCCCGCCCCAGCTCTGGAAACACCATATATTTT. Translated: CASSSRPSSGNTIYF.

The chain couples TRBV4-2 to TRBJ2-7, with TRBD1 matching over 7 bases. CDR3 length equals 14 residues. Germline values: CDR1 LGHNA, CDR2 YNFKEQ. J lost 6 bases, V lost 4 bases, and 9 bases had no gene match. The CDR3 DNA reads TGTGCCAGCAGCCGGGACAGCGCCCAATCCGAGCAGTACTTC. Translated, it gives CASSRDSAQSEQYF.

J is TRBJ1-1 and V is TRBV5-6; TRBD1 agrees at 8 bases. The germline V gene encodes CDR1 SGHDT and CDR2 YYEEEE. CDR3 size: 13 residues. V shed 2 bases and J 6 bases; nucleotides not matched to a gene: 3. CDR3 region: CASSLQGDSEAFF. DNA of the CDR3: TGTGCCAGCAGCTTACAGGGGGATTCTGAAGCTTTCTTT.

Regarding this clonotype: A much larger clone differs from this one at a single base, so this may be a read error. This chain joins TRBV28 and TRBJ2-5, with D perhaps given as TRBD1 or TRBD2 (6 bases each). The CDR3 spans 16 residues. Germline lookup yields CDR1 MDHEN and CDR2 SYDVKM. This CDR3 is CVSSLGGAGQPETQYF. The CDR3 DNA follows: TGTGTCAGCAGTTTGGGAGGAGCCGGACAGCCAGAGACCCAGTACTTC.

The chain has TRBV7-8 and TRBJ2-4; TRBD2 agrees at 9 bases. After removal of 5 bases from V and 6 bases from J, the junction contained 8 bases not matched to a gene. CDR3 length: 15 amino acids. Germline V gene data show CDR1 as SGHVS and CDR2 as FQNEAQ. The CDR3 protein is CASSPGLAFLNIQYF. CDR3 bases: TGTGCCAGCAGCCCCGGACTAGCGTTTTTAAACATTCAGTACTTC.

This clonotype was counted only a few times. The rearrangement joins TRBV20-1 to TRBJ2-1, with D unresolved. Trimming stripped 7 bases from V and 1 base from J, with 11 bases between. Germline V gene lookup returns CDR1 DFQATT and CDR2 SNEGSKA (reference sequence). This CDR3 spans 13 amino acids. Written as DNA, the CDR3 is TGCAGTGTTTGGGCCCCGTCCTACAATGAGCAGTTCTTC. Its translation: CSVWAPSYNEQFF.

The chain uses TRBV20-1 and TRBJ2-3; 13 bases agree with TRBD2. The junction had 6 bases not matched to a gene; V was cut back by 5 bases and J by 4 bases. The length of the CDR3 is 15 residues. Germline V lookup: CDR1 DFQATT, CDR2 SNEGSKA (reference sequence). The CDR3 DNA sequence: TGCAGTGCTGGCTTGACTAGCGGGGGGTCAGATACGCAGTATTTT. As protein: CSAGLTSGGSDTQYF.

This clonotype has at least ten counts. J is TRBJ1-1 and V is TRBV7-2, with D possibly being TRBD1 (5 bases). Trimming left V 1 base short and J 5 bases short, with 20 bases between. CDR1 is SGHTA and CDR2 is FQGNSA in the germline V gene. The CDR3 loop spans 17 amino acids. CDR3 nucleotides: TGTGCCAGCAGCTTAGTGGGGGGGAGGAGGGCGAGTACTGAAGCTTTCTTT. It yields the protein CASSLVGGRRASTEAFF.

On this clonotype: This could be a read error, since a much larger clone is one nucleotide away. The J gene is TRBJ2-1, the V gene TRBV2; 8 bases agree with TRBD1. Germline CDR1 is SNHLY and CDR2 is FYNNEI. This CDR3 is 15 amino acids long. The DNA for the CDR3 is TGTGTCAGTAATCTCGCGGGACAGGTCTACAATGAGCAGTTCTTC. Encoded protein: CVSNLAGQVYNEQFF.

The CDR3 DNA is TGCGCCAGCAGCTTGGACGGTAGCGGGGGGTCAGAGACCCAGTACTTC. It is translated as CASSLDGSGGSETQYF. This chain uses TRBV5-1 with TRBJ2-5; TRBD2 matches at 10 bases. V shed 0 bases, J shed 4 bases, and the junction held 6 bases outside the gene matches. CDR3 length: 16 amino acids. The V gene's germline CDR1 is SGHRS and CDR2 YFSETQ.

This chain connects TRBV30 to TRBJ2-1, with 7 bases lining up with TRBD1. Germline-derived CDR1 and CDR2 are GTSNPN and SVGIG (reference sequence). The CDR3 contains 15 residues. J was trimmed by 4 bases and V by 2 bases; bases with no gene match: 8. The CDR3 DNA is TGTGCCTGGAGTCACAGGGGCTCCCTGTACAATGAGCAGTTCTTC. Translating it yields CAWSHRGSLYNEQFF.

This chain uses TRBV7-8 with TRBJ2-3, with D unresolved. The CDR3 length is 17 residues. Germline V gene sequence: CDR1 SGHVS, CDR2 FQNEAQ. Deletions cut 5 bases from V and 2 bases from J, with 20 bases between. The CDR3 spells CASSLGPQDTFTDTQYF. The CDR3 DNA is TGTGCCAGCAGCCTTGGACCCCAAGATACATTCACAGATACGCAGTATTTT.

The sample holds a few counts of this clonotype. The chain combines TRBV14 with TRBJ2-1; TRBD1 aligns across 7 bases. This CDR3 has 15 amino acids. Germline CDR1 is SGHDN and CDR2 is FVKESK. Losses at the gene ends were 3 bases for V and 4 bases for J; bases not matched to a gene: 6. The CDR3 region is CASSHPGTEYNEQFF. Here the CDR3 DNA reads TGTGCCAGCAGCCATCCCGGGACAGAGTACAATGAGCAGTTCTTC.

This sequence joins TRBV11-3 and TRBJ1-6; no clear D gene. CDR3 size: 15 residues. Germline V gene sequence: CDR1 SGHNT, CDR2 YENEEA. V was clipped by 1 base and J by 10 bases, with 14 bases between them. CDR3 amino acids: CASSLVRGDGSPLHF. The CDR3, as DNA: TGTGCCAGCAGCTTAGTACGGGGAGACGGGTCACCCCTCCACTTT. Using reference TRBV11-3 and TRBJ1-6 for the parts outside the CDR3, the full variable domain is EAGVVQSPRYKIIEKKQPVAFWCNPISGHNTLYWYLQNLGQGPELLIRYENEEAVDDSQLPKDRFSAERLKGVDSTLKIQPAELGDSAVYLCASSLVRGDGSPLHFGNGTRLTVT.

This clonotype was seen ten or more times. This chain connects TRBV12-3 or TRBV12-4 to TRBJ2-3; weak D call: TRBD2 (6 bases). V gave up 6 bases and J gave up 6 bases, with 13 bases separating them. This CDR3 contains 13 residues. CDR3 DNA: TGTGCCAGCAGGGGGACTGGGCGCGATACGCAGTATTTT. Translated, it gives CASRGTGRDTQYF.

This clonotype was observed a handful of times. The rearrangement uses TRBV28 and TRBJ1-6; TRBD1 matches at 8 bases. J gave up 10 bases and V 5 bases, and 7 bases lay outside the gene matches. The CDR3 has 14 residues. Germline V CDR1 and CDR2: MDHEN, SYDVKM. CDR3 amino acids: CASSTRQGASPLHF. CDR3 bases: TGTGCCAGCAGTACTCGGCAGGGGGCCTCACCCCTCCACTTT. Drawing the rest from reference TRBV28 and TRBJ1-6, the complete variable domain is DVKVTQSSRYLVKRTGEKVFLECVQDMDHENMFWYRQDPGLGLRLIYFSYDVKMKEKGDIPEGYSVSREKKERFSLILESASTNQTSMYLCASSTRQGASPLHFGNGTRLTVT.

This clonotype was counted many times. This sequence joins TRBV12-3 or TRBV12-4 and TRBJ2-3, with D possibly matching TRBD2 (6 bases). Trimming took off 3 bases at V and 6 bases at J, with 13 bases between the two ends. The CDR3 runs 14 residues. The chain's CDR3 is CASSFGSGEDTQYF. Here the CDR3 DNA reads TGTGCCAGCAGTTTCGGATCGGGAGAGGATACGCAGTATTTT.

This clonotype appeared many times. The rearrangement uses TRBV7-9 and TRBJ1-6, with a possible D match to TRBD1 (6 bases). This CDR3 spans 15 amino acids. The V and J ends lost 0 bases and 8 bases respectively, with 11 bases between them. Germline V gene data show CDR1 as SEHNR and CDR2 as FQNEAQ (reference sequence). The CDR3 region is CASSLAWGADSPLHF. CDR3 nucleotides: TGTGCCAGCAGCTTAGCGTGGGGGGCGGATTCACCCCTCCACTTT.

The sample holds a few counts of this clonotype. This sequence joins TRBV7-2 and TRBJ2-3, with 8 bases fitting TRBD2. The CDR3 sequence is 16 residues long. CDR1 is SGHTA and CDR2 is FQGNSA in the germline V gene. The V gene end was trimmed by 0 bases and the J gene end by 2 bases; junction bases not matched to a gene: 4. CDR3 nucleotide sequence: TGTGCCAGCAGCTTAGCGCAGACTAGCGACACAGATACGCAGTATTTT. Translating it yields CASSLAQTSDTDTQYF.

This clonotype has more than one count but fewer than ten. CDR3 residues: CASSLAPGREQYF. CDR3 coding DNA: TGCGCCAGCAGCTTGGCTCCTGGGAGGGAGCAGTACTTC. The rearrangement uses TRBV5-1 and TRBJ2-7; perhaps TRBD2 as D (6 bases). The V end lost 0 bases, the J end lost 7 bases, and 11 bases lay between the germline ends. Germline V gene lookup returns CDR1 SGHRS and CDR2 YFSETQ. The CDR3 extends over 13 amino acids.

V and J are TRBV2 and TRBJ2-5, with D maybe TRBD1 (5 bases). CDR1 and CDR2 (germline): SNHLY, FYNNEI. Trimming shortened V by 5 bases and J by 3 bases, and 10 bases separated the two germline ends. This CDR3 contains 13 residues. The CDR3 is CASSLSREETQYF. The DNA for the CDR3 is TGTGCCAGCAGTCTGAGCAGGGAAGAGACCCAGTACTTC.

The chain couples TRBV4-1 to TRBJ2-5, with 12 bases that match TRBD1. Trimming took 1 base from V and 4 from J; bases not matched to a gene: 10. CDR1 is MGHRA, CDR2 YSYEKL, per germline. CDR3 length: 18 residues. Here the CDR3 DNA reads TGCGCCAGCAGCCAAGCCCCGCCGGGGACAGGGGGCGTAGAGACCCAGTACTTC. Amino acid sequence: CASSQAPPGTGGVETQYF.

This clonotype was found a few times. J is TRBJ2-1 and V is TRBV20-1; perhaps D is TRBD1 or TRBD2 (6 bases each). The length of the CDR3 is 13 residues. The V and J ends lost 6 bases and 4 bases respectively, with 13 bases between them. CDR1 is DFQATT and CDR2 is SNEGSKA in the germline V gene (reference sequence). CDR3 bases: TGCAGTGCCCCGGGGGCTGGGTACAATGAGCAGTTCTTC. Its protein is CSAPGAGYNEQFF.

This clonotype appeared many times. The V call is TRBV3-1, the J call TRBJ2-2; D is perhaps TRBD1 (5 bases). CDR1 and CDR2 from the germline V gene are LGHDT and YNNKEL (reference sequence). Trimming shortened V by 4 bases and J by 6 bases, and 9 bases separated the two germline ends. The CDR3 has 13 residues. CDR3: CASSPSGPGELFF. As DNA, the CDR3 is TGTGCCAGCAGCCCTTCAGGGCCCGGGGAGCTGTTTTTT.

This clonotype occurred many times. The chain uses TRBV2 and TRBJ2-1; no firm D call. The CDR3 runs 14 residues. CDR1 and CDR2 (germline): SNHLY, FYNNEI. V was trimmed by 6 bases and J by 5 bases, leaving 14 bases between them. The CDR3 region has the DNA TGTGCCAGCAGCCGGTCATCACTCAACAATGAGCAGTTCTTC. Its translation: CASSRSSLNNEQFF.

Ten or more counts support this clonotype. J is TRBJ1-5 and V is TRBV10-3; D possibly corresponds to TRBD1 (6 bases). Trimming took off 4 bases at V and 4 bases at J, with 11 bases between the two ends. CDR3 length: 14 amino acids. Per germline, CDR1 ENHRY and CDR2 SYGVKD. The CDR3 bases are TGTGCCATCAGTGGTATGGACAGTAATCAGCCCCAGCATTTT. Protein: CAISGMDSNQPQHF.

This clonotype appeared a few times. The V and J genes are TRBV24-1 and TRBJ2-7, with unresolved D. The CDR3 totals 15 residues. Trimming cost V 2 bases and J 2 bases, with 12 bases left between them. Germline V CDR1 and CDR2: KGHDR, SFDVKD. CDR3 in amino acids: CATSDSWRPTYEQYF. CDR3 coding DNA: TGTGCCACCAGTGATTCCTGGAGACCAACCTACGAGCAGTACTTC.

The rearrangement uses TRBV11-2 and TRBJ1-2; D uncertain. The V and J ends lost 1 base and 8 bases respectively, with 14 bases between them. From germline, CDR1 is SGHAT and CDR2 FQNNGV. The CDR3 covers 14 residues. The CDR3 bases are TGTGCCAGCAGCTTAGCATTTCACCAAGGAGGCTACACCTTC. Its protein product is CASSLAFHQGGYTF. The full variable domain, rest sourced from reference TRBV11-2 and TRBJ1-2, is EAGVAQSPRYKIIEKRQSVAFWCNPISGHATLYWYQQILGQGPKLLIQFQNNGVVDDSQLPKDRFSAERLKGVDSTLKIQPAKLEDSAVYLCASSLAFHQGGYTFGSGTRLTVV.

In its sample, this clonotype is medium-sized. This rearrangement joins TRBV15 to TRBJ2-3; D call uncertain. Per germline, CDR1 LNHNV and CDR2 YYDKDF (reference sequence). This CDR3 comprises 14 residues. V was pared by 0 bases and J by 7 bases, with 11 bases between. The CDR3 nucleotides read TGTGCCACCAGCAGAGATAGGCCAGCCTATACGCAGTATTTT. Its protein product is CATSRDRPAYTQYF.

In this sample, this clonotype turned up a few times. The chain is built from TRBV29-1 and TRBJ1-1; unclear D gene. Trimming left V 8 bases short and J 7 bases short, with 11 bases between. The CDR3 totals 10 residues. Per the germline V gene, CDR1 is SQVTM and CDR2 is ANQGSEA. The CDR3 sequence: CSYVSVEAFF. In DNA form, the CDR3 reads TGCAGCTACGTAAGCGTTGAAGCTTTCTTT.